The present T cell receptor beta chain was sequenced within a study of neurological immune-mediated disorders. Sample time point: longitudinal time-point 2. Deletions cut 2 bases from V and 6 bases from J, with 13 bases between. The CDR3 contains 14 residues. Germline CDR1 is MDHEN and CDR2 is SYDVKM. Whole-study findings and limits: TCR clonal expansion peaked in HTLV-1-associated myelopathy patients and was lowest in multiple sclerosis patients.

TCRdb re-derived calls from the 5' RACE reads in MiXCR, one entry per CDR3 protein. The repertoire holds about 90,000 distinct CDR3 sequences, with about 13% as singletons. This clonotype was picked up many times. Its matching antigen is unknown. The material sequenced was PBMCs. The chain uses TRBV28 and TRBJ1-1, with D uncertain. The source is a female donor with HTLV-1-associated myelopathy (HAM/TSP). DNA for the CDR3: TGTGCCAGCAGTTTAAGTCCGGGAGGAGCTGAAGCTTTCTTT. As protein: CASSLSPGGAEAFF.